Presented here are 14 T cell receptor beta chains from one specimen sequenced in a study of blood T cell repertoires in COVID-19 (TCRdb year 2020). The library relied on the immunoSEQ multiplex PCR assay. TCRdb holds this immuneACCESS table with in-frame rearrangements only. Some clones are missing; in checked studies, unresolved V genes explain under half, and the rest has no known cause. The sample table shows about 210,000 clones, and 80% to 90% are seen once. 0.65% to 0.85% of the sample is taken by the ten largest. Sequenced material: peripheral blood. The receptors were sampled from a man aged 40-49 years with acute or convalescent COVID-19.

The chain joins TRBV29-1 to TRBJ2-5; a possible D gene is TRBD1 (6 bases). CDR3 length: 12 residues. Germline V gene data show CDR1 as SQVTM and CDR2 as ANQGSEA. V was trimmed by 7 bases and J by 1 base, leaving 10 bases between them. CDR3 protein: CSGGQIQETQYF. Here the CDR3 DNA reads TGCAGCGGAGGACAGATCCAAGAGACCCAGTACTTC. Full variable domain (remainder filled in from reference TRBV29-1 and TRBJ2-5): SAVISQKPSRDICQRGTSLTIQCQVDSQVTMMFWYRQQPGQSLTLIATANQGSEATYESGFVIDKFPISRPNLTFSTLTVSNMSPEDSSIYLCSGGQIQETQYFGPGTRLLVL.

V usage is TRBV28 and J usage is TRBJ1-1; D might be TRBD1 (5 bases). V lost 2 bases and J lost 1, with 14 bases in between. Germline V gene lookup returns CDR1 MDHEN and CDR2 SYDVKM. The CDR3 spans 16 residues. The DNA for the CDR3 is TGTGCCAGCAGTTTAAGATGGGGCAAAGGGAACACTGAAGCTTTCTTT. Its translation is CASSLRWGKGNTEAFF.

This chain links TRBV6-5 with TRBJ1-2, with 8 bases lining up with TRBD1. V was pared by 2 bases and J by 8 bases, with 7 bases of the junction left unmatched. The germline V gene encodes CDR1 MNHEY and CDR2 SVGAGI. The CDR3 loop spans 14 amino acids. CDR3 sequence reads: CASSYIPTGDGYTF. The CDR3 DNA reads TGTGCCAGCAGTTACATCCCGACAGGGGACGGCTACACCTTC.

The rearrangement uses TRBV29-1 and TRBJ2-7, with 8 bases matching TRBD1. CDR3 length: 13 amino acids. Germline CDR1 is SQVTM and CDR2 is ANQGSEA. V shed 4 bases, J shed 3 bases, and the junction held 5 bases outside the gene matches. CDR3 in DNA: TGCAGCGTTGGGACAGGGATGTACTACGAGCAGTACTTC. Translating gives CSVGTGMYYEQYF.

This rearrangement joins TRBV18 to TRBJ1-2; possible D gene TRBD1, 6 bases. Per germline, CDR1 KGHSH and CDR2 LQKENI. The CDR3 has 13 amino acids. The V gene lost 4 bases and the J gene lost 5 bases, with 11 bases spanning the gap. This CDR3 reads CASSQTGRYGYTF. The CDR3 nucleotides read TGTGCCAGCTCACAGACAGGTCGATATGGCTACACCTTC.

The J gene is TRBJ2-1, the V gene TRBV7-8; TRBD2 matches 8 bases. The CDR3 spans 16 residues. The trim removed 1 base at V and 7 bases at J, leaving 9 bases unmatched. Germline CDR1 reads SGHVS; CDR2 reads FQNEAQ. The CDR3 loop reads CASSLGPSGGGNEQFF. CDR3 bases: TGTGCCAGCAGCTTAGGTCCTAGCGGCGGGGGGAATGAGCAGTTCTTC.

The gene calls are TRBV30 and TRBJ1-1; D uncertain. In germline, CDR1 is GTSNPN, CDR2 SVGIG (reference sequence). The V end was cut by 0 bases, the J end by 5 bases, with 10 bases between. This CDR3 has 13 amino acids. CDR3 protein: CAWSVSRGTEAFF. The CDR3, as DNA: TGTGCCTGGAGTGTCAGTCGAGGGACTGAAGCTTTCTTT.

This clone was seen many times. The chain has TRBV10-3 and TRBJ2-2; perhaps TRBD2 as D (6 bases). The CDR3 extends over 14 amino acids. Between the trimmed V and J ends, which lost 0 bases and 7 bases, there was a span of 9 bases. Germline V CDR1 and CDR2: ENHRY, SYGVKD. This chain's CDR3 is CAISESGLYGELFF. The CDR3 nucleotides are TGTGCCATCAGTGAGTCGGGACTTTACGGGGAGCTGTTTTTT.

The V and J genes are TRBV28 and TRBJ1-2, with 7 bases fitting TRBD1. The CDR3 has 15 residues. From germline, CDR1 is MDHEN and CDR2 SYDVKM. V gave up 5 bases and J gave up 7 bases; unmatched junction bases: 13. CDR3 amino acids: CASSQGEPLGSGYTF. Written as DNA, the CDR3 is TGTGCCAGCAGTCAGGGGGAGCCCTTAGGATCTGGCTACACCTTC.

The gene calls are TRBV5-6 and TRBJ2-5; D unclear. The V end was cut by 0 bases, the J end by 4 bases, with 7 bases between. The CDR3 extends over 13 amino acids. CDR1 and CDR2 (germline): SGHDT, YYEEEE. The CDR3 loop is CASSLAGGETQYF. The CDR3 DNA reads TGTGCCAGCAGCTTGGCCGGTGGAGAGACCCAGTACTTC.

The rearrangement uses TRBV7-6 and TRBJ1-6, with 7 bases lining up with TRBD1. The ends lost 7 bases at V and 7 bases at J; junction bases unmatched: 16. Germline values: CDR1 SGHVS, CDR2 FNYEAQ. The CDR3 is 17 amino acids. The CDR3 sequence is CASKLGGGPVPNSPLHF. CDR3 nucleotide sequence: TGTGCCAGCAAGCTTGGAGGGGGCCCGGTCCCCAATTCACCCCTCCACTTT.

The chain recombines TRBV7-6 with TRBJ2-1; 9 nucleotides align to TRBD1. In germline, CDR1 is SGHVS, CDR2 FNYEAQ. The CDR3 sequence is 15 residues long. After removal of 5 bases from V and 4 bases from J, the junction contained 6 bases not matched to a gene. The DNA of the CDR3 is TGTGCCAGCAGCCCTCCCGGGACAGGGTACAATGAGCAGTTCTTC. This encodes CASSPPGTGYNEQFF.

The chain joins TRBV2 to TRBJ1-1; 11 bases match TRBD1. This CDR3 spans 14 amino acids. Looked up from germline, CDR1 is SNHLY and CDR2 is FYNNEI. The trim removed 6 bases at V and 6 bases at J, leaving 6 bases unmatched. The CDR3 here is CASRVGQGAAEAFF. The CDR3 nucleotides read TGTGCCAGCAGAGTCGGACAGGGGGCGGCTGAAGCTTTCTTT.

The rearrangement uses TRBV7-2 and TRBJ1-1; 7 nucleotides align to TRBD1. Germline V CDR1 and CDR2: SGHTA, FQGNSA. With V trimmed by 2 bases and J by 0 bases, 6 bases remained unmatched. CDR3 length: 16 residues. This CDR3 reads CASSLTGTAVNTEAFF. CDR3 nucleotides: TGTGCCAGCAGCTTAACCGGGACAGCAGTGAACACTGAAGCTTTCTTT.